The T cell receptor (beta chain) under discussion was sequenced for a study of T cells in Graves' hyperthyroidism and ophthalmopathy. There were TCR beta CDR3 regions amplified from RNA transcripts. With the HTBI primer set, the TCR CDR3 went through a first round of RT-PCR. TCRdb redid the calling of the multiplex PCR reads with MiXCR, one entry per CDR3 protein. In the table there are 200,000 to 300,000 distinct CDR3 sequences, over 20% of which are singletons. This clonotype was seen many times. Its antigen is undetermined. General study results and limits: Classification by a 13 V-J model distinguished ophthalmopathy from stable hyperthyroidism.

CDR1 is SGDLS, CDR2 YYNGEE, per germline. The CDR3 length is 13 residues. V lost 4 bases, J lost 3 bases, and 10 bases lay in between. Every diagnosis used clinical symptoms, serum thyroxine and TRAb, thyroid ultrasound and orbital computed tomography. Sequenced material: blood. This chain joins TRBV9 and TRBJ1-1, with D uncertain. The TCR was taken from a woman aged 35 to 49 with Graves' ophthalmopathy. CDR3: CASSPGDDTEAFF. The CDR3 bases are TGTGCCAGCAGCCCCGGCGACGACACTGAAGCTTTCTTT.